Included here is one T cell receptor (beta chain) sequence, with context. Its specificity is unknown. The read ends 3 residues shy of where the CDR3 ends; the end is completed using the germline J gene. The sample is drawn from a study of T cells in women clearing cervical HPV infection. About the study: With HLA typing for only a few women, HLA confounding remains possible. Overall study results and limits: CIN3+ cases had significantly higher TCR repertoire richness than controls, but evenness did not differ. Effector/memory and HPV-specific T cells were not isolated, and association timing is unknown. Richness differences could reflect unmeasured T-cell content per sample.

CDR3 length: 13 amino acids. The germline V and J ends were trimmed by 1 base and 3 bases, with 7 bases remaining between them. Germline lookup yields CDR1 DFQATT and CDR2 SNEGSKA (reference sequence). Method: immunoSEQ multiplex PCR; TCRdb's copy keeps in-frame clones and lacks some. The listing records some 30,000 clones. The rearrangement joins TRBV20-1 to TRBJ1-5, with D perhaps matching TRBD1 (5 bases). The source of this sequence is a woman aged 18 to 75 with a cervical HPV16 infection that either progressed to CIN3+ or cleared (not recorded which). Sequenced input: blood buffy coat. The CDR3 loop is CSARGGTNQPQHF. Partial CDR3 DNA: TGCAGTGCTAGAGGGGGCACCAATCAGCCC.